The rows below give T cell receptor beta chains drawn from one sample of a study of human T cells and chemical hapten exposure. TCRdb processed the RACE reads anew with MiXCR; each CDR3 protein has one entry. The sample lists about 82,000 distinct CDR3 sequences; around 10% were seen once. The sequences come from whole blood, collected in connection with sensitization to the hapten diphenylcyclopropenone (DPC). The receptors were gathered from a woman aged 50 to 60 with alopecia areata. Some clones in this sample may be carry-over from other donors' samples. CDR3s include the opening cysteine and the closing phenylalanine or tryptophan.

v_call,cdr3_length,cdr3_aa
TRBV2,14,CASIPPGINSPLHF
TRBV24-1,16,CATSEGLAGGTDTQYF
TRBV5-1,14,CASSPDREFNEQFF
TRBV4-2,17,CASSQALFRDSAYEQYF
TRBV29-1,15,CSVGVGIYSNTEAFF
TRBV18,13,CASSPLGTGELFF
TRBV7-3,17,CASSLKSGSSSYNEQFF
TRBV6-6,16,CASSTQGGGTNEKLFF
TRBV28,16,CASSSPGLAGGYEQFF
TRBV25-1,13,CASSNEVGYGYTF